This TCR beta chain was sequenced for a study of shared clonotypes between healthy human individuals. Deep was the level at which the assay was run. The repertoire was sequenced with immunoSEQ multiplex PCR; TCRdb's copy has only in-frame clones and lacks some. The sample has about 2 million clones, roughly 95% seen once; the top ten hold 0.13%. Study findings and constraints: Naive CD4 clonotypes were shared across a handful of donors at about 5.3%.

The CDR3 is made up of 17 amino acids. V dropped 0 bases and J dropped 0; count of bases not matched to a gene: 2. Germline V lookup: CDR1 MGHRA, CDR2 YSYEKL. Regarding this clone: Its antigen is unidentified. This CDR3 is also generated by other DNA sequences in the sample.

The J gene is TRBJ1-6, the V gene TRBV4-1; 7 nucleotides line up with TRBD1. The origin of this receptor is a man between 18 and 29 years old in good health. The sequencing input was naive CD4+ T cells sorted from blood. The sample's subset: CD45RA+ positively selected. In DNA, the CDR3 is TGCGCCAGCAGCCAAGACAGGGGGAGCTCCTATAATTCACCCCTCCACTTT. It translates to CASSQDRGSSYNSPLHF.